This TCR beta chain is drawn from a study of OX40 agonist ivuxolimab in advanced cancers. Findings of the study overall: CD8+ T cells showed, on average, more clonal expansion than CD4+ cells.

The assay was immunoSEQ multiplex PCR, and TCRdb's table has in-frame clones only and misses some. The data hold 55,000 to 85,000 clones, with more than 70% observed a single time. A note on this clone: Its antigen is undetermined.

The germline V gene encodes CDR1 KGHSH and CDR2 LQKENI. The CDR3 runs to 14 residues. The V segment lost 3 bases and the J segment 5 bases; nucleotides outside the gene matches: 4. The clonotype was recovered from an adult with an advanced solid tumor such as melanoma, head and neck, liver or kidney cancer. The starting material was CD4+ or CD8+ T cells sorted from blood, obtained in a trial of the OX40 agonist ivuxolimab. The chain is built from TRBV18 and TRBJ1-5, with TRBD1 identical over 7 bases. This CDR3 reads CASSPRQGDQPQHF. Here the CDR3 DNA reads TGTGCCAGCTCACCTAGACAGGGTGATCAGCCCCAGCATTTT.